This TCR beta chain was profiled in a study of T cell responses to AZD1222 COVID-19 vaccine. Only in-frame clones appear in the TCRdb table, and some are missing; sequencing was by immunoSEQ multiplex PCR. This sample has roughly 92,000 clones, with less than 90% found just once. Per germline, CDR1 MRHNA and CDR2 SNTAGT. Trimming shortened V by 4 bases and J by 7 bases, and 17 bases separated the two germline ends. This CDR3 has 15 residues. This clone was seen only a few times. Antigen: not known. General observations from the study: A rise in Spike-specific TCR breadth and depth followed two AZD1222 doses. Just 5 or 6 AZD1222 recipients tested seropositive at baseline.

The V and J genes are TRBV6-4 and TRBJ1-3, with unresolved D. The sample was peripheral blood, taken 28 days after the second AZD1222 dose. This clonotype was obtained from an adult who received the AZD1222 COVID-19 vaccine. The CDR3 region is CASSGEGGCRNTIYF. Here the CDR3 DNA reads TGTGCCAGCAGTGGCGAAGGTGGGTGTAGGAACACCATATATTTT.